This TCR beta chain was identified in a study of shared clonotypes between healthy human individuals. Study observations and caveats: Clonotype sharing among donors was expected to depend on sequencing depth.

Recent vaccinations or acute infections were absent in the healthy HIV-negative adult donors. Each donor was a Caucasian adult residing in Nashville, Tennessee. With respect to this clone: The antigen is not known.

V was cut by 2 bases and J by 5 bases, with 13 bases left in between. Germline V gene data show CDR1 as LNHDA and CDR2 as SQIVND (reference sequence). The CDR3 extends over 15 amino acids. Profiling relied on immunoSEQ multiplex PCR, and the TCRdb table lists in-frame clones only, not all of them. The sample has about 1.5 million clones, around 98% seen once. The chain uses TRBV19 and TRBJ2-1, with a weak D call TRBD1 (5 bases). Source material: naive CD4+ T cells sorted from blood. Subset meaning: CD45RA+ positively selected. This sequence was found in a man aged 30-40 years in good health. Here the CDR3 reads CASSIQGSRNNEQFF. The CDR3 DNA reads TGTGCCAGTAGTATACAGGGAAGTAGGAACAATGAGCAGTTCTTC.